The present entry profiles one TCR beta chain with its context. As yet, its antigen is unknown. The table came from immunoSEQ multiplex PCR; TCRdb's copy has only in-frame clones and leaves some out. The table has 650,000 to 800,000 clones, around 92% seen once. This CDR3 spans 13 amino acids. Germline V gives CDR1 MNHNY, CDR2 SVGAGI (reference sequence). Between the trimmed V and J ends, which lost 5 bases and 1 base, there was a span of 9 bases. The data belong to a study of shared clonotypes between healthy human individuals. Regarding the study as a whole: Four donors shared approximately 5% of their naive CD4 clonotypes. Exclusively blood specimens were collected; tissue repertoires likely differ.

Naive CD8 cells lacked CD45RO and underwent positive selection for CCR7, leaving out terminally differentiated effector memory CD45RA+ cells. Material for sequencing was naive CD8+ T cells sorted from blood. The receptor's source is a man between 25 and 39 years old in good health. The chain couples TRBV6-6 to TRBJ2-7; D remains unclear. Written as DNA, the CDR3 is TGTGCCAGCAGTACCACAGCGTCCTACGAGCAGTACTTC. Its protein product is CASSTTASYEQYF.